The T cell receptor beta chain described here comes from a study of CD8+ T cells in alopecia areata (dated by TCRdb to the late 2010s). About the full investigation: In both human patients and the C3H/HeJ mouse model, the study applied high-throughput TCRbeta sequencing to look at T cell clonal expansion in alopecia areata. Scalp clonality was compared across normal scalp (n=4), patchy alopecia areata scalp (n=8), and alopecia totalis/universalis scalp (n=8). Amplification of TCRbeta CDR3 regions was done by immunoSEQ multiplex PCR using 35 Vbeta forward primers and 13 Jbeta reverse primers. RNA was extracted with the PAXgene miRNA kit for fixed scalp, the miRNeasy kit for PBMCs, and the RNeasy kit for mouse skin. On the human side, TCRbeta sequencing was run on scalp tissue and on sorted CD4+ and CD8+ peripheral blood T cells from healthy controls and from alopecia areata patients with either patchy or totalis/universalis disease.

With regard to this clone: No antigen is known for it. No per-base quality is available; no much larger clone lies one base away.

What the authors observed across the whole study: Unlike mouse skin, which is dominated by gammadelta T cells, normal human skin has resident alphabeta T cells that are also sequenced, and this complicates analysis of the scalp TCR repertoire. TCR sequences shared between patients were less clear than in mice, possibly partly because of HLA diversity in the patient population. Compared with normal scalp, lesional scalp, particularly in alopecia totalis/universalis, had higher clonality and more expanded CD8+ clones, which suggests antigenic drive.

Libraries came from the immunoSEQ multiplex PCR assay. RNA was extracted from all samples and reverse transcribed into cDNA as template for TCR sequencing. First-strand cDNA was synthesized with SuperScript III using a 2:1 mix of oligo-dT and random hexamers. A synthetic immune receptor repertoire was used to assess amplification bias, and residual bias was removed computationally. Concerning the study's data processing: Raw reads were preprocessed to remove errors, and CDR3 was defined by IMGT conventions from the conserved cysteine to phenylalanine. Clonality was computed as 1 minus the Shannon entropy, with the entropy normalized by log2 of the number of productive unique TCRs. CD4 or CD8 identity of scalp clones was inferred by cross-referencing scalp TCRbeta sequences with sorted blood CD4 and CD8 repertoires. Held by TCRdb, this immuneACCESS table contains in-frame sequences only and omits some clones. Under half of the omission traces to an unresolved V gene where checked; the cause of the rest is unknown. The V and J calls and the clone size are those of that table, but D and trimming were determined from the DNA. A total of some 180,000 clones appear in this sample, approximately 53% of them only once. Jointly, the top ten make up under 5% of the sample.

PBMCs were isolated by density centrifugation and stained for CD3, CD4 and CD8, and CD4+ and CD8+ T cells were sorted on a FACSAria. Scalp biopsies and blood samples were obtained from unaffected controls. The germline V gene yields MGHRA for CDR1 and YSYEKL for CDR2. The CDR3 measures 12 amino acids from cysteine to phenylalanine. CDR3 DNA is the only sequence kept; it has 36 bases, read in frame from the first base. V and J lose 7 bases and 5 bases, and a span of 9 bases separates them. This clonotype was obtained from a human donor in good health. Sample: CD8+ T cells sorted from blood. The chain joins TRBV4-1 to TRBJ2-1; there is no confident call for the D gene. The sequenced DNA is TGCGCCAGCAAAGGCGCTAACAATGAGCAGTTCTTC. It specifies CASKGANNEQFF.